This paragraph reports one T cell receptor beta chain. Its antigen is currently unknown. This record belongs to a study of cytomegalovirus exposure and HLA in healthy donors. Study outcomes and limitations: In vitro experiments confirmed that three CMV-associated chains were specific for CMV antigens. There was a cluster of highly shared sequence variants that was likely a sequencing artifact. What TCR beta sequences reportedly achieved was accurate prediction of HLA-A and HLA-B alleles in most subjects. Roughly even sequencing depth across donors was the assumption behind the presence/absence analyses.

In the PCR, 60 Vbeta and 13 Jbeta primers were used. TCRdb's copy holds only in-frame clones and misses some; the assay was immunoSEQ multiplex PCR. The table lists hundreds of thousands of clones, around 65% of them singletons. This CDR3 region has 13 residues. V gave up 5 bases and J gave up 5 bases; unmatched junction bases: 4. Germline loops: CDR1 SGHTA, CDR2 FQGNSA. The chain couples TRBV7-2 to TRBJ2-5, with 8 bases matching TRBD1. This receptor was identified in a female donor in good health and CMV-seronegative. The source material was PBMCs. CDR3 sequence: CASSRTGRETQYF. The DNA for the CDR3 is TGTGCCAGCAGCCGGACAGGGAGGGAGACCCAGTACTTC.